What follows are 20 T cell receptor beta chains derived from one specimen sequenced in a study of cytomegalovirus exposure and HLA in healthy donors. The assay was immunoSEQ multiplex PCR, and TCRdb's table has in-frame clones only and misses some. The repertoire holds under 150,000 clones, with roughly nine tenths as singletons. Sequenced material: PBMCs. Receptors were obtained from a man between 18 and 29 years old in good health and CMV-seronegative.

This chain uses TRBV27 with TRBJ2-3, with a tentative D call TRBD2 (6 bases). The CDR3 loop spans 14 amino acids. Germline-derived CDR1 and CDR2 are MNHEY and SMNVEV (reference sequence). Trimming stripped 0 bases from V and 9 bases from J, with 13 bases between. CDR3 sequence reads: CASSLSPLAETQYF. The DNA for the CDR3 is TGTGCCAGCAGTTTATCGCCACTAGCTGAGACGCAGTATTTT.

The chain combines TRBV6-1 with TRBJ2-3; 9 bases are shared with TRBD1. Losses at the gene ends were 4 bases for V and 1 base for J; bases not matched to a gene: 9. The CDR3 loop spans 17 amino acids. Germline V lookup: CDR1 MNHNS, CDR2 SASEGT. This chain's CDR3 is CASSGDRDSYGTDTQYF. The DNA for the CDR3 is TGTGCCAGCAGTGGGGACAGGGACTCATACGGCACAGATACGCAGTATTTT.

The rearrangement links TRBV7-8 to TRBJ2-7; maybe TRBD1 (6 bases). The CDR3 runs 15 residues. Trimming stripped 1 base from V and 3 bases from J, with 13 bases between. The germline CDR1 and CDR2 sequences are SGHVS and FQNEAQ. The CDR3 here is CASSLVQGLFYEQYF. CDR3 in DNA: TGTGCCAGCAGCTTAGTGCAGGGGCTATTCTACGAGCAGTACTTC.

The chain has TRBV5-1 and TRBJ2-1, with a tentative D call TRBD2 (6 bases). Trimming removed 4 bases at V and 6 bases at J, with 17 bases between. CDR1 SGHRS and CDR2 YFSETQ come from the germline V gene. The CDR3 consists of 15 residues. The CDR3 DNA reads TGCGCCAGCAGCCCCGGGACTTCAACCAGCAATGAGCAGTTCTTC. This encodes CASSPGTSTSNEQFF.

The chain combines TRBV19 with TRBJ2-7, with D perhaps TRBD1 (6 bases). With 0 bases removed from V and 1 base from J, the gap between germline ends came to 10 bases. Per germline, CDR1 LNHDA and CDR2 SQIVND (reference sequence). This CDR3 comprises 15 residues. The CDR3 is CASSIDRDISYEQYF. In DNA, the CDR3 is TGTGCCAGTAGTATAGATCGGGACATATCCTACGAGCAGTACTTC. The full variable domain, in which reference TRBV19 and TRBJ2-7 provide the parts outside the CDR3, is DGGITQSPKYLFRKEGQNVTLSCEQNLNHDAMYWYRQDPGQGLRLIYYSQIVNDFQKGDIAEGYSVSREKKESFPLTVTSAQKNPTAFYLCASSIDRDISYEQYFGPGTRLTVT.

The rearrangement joins TRBV5-1 to TRBJ2-5, with TRBD2 as a possible D gene (6 bases). The V gene's germline CDR1 is SGHRS and CDR2 YFSETQ. This CDR3 is built from 15 residues. Trimming removed 0 bases from V and 3 bases from J, with 12 bases in between. CDR3 amino acids: CASSLAGWREETQYF. DNA for the CDR3: TGCGCCAGCAGCTTGGCGGGATGGAGGGAAGAGACCCAGTACTTC.

This clone was seen once. This chain connects TRBV25-1 to TRBJ2-1; tentative D call: TRBD1 (6 bases). The germline V gene encodes CDR1 MGHDK and CDR2 SYGVNS. V gave up 6 bases and J gave up 2 bases, with 11 bases separating them. The CDR3 contains 14 residues. CDR3 in DNA: TGTGCCAGCAGCAGGGGAGCTCCCTACAATGAGCAGTTCTTC. Its protein product is CASSRGAPYNEQFF.

This chain uses TRBV7-9 with TRBJ1-5; tentative D call: TRBD1 (5 bases). The CDR3 is 17 residues long. Trimming left V 0 bases short and J 4 bases short, with 16 bases between. Germline CDR1 reads SEHNR; CDR2 reads FQNEAQ (reference sequence). Here the CDR3 DNA reads TGTGCCAGCAGCTTAGCTTGGGGCGAAAGGCGGAATCAGCCCCAGCATTTT. This translates into CASSLAWGERRNQPQHF.

The chain employs TRBV27 and TRBJ1-2; D is perhaps TRBD1 (5 bases). V lost 8 bases to trimming and J lost 3 bases, with 13 bases between them. Germline-derived CDR1 and CDR2 are MNHEY and SMNVEV (reference sequence). The CDR3 spans 13 residues. This CDR3 is CASGRGLYYGYTF. Written as DNA, the CDR3 is TGTGCCAGCGGTAGGGGACTGTACTATGGCTACACCTTC.

J is TRBJ1-2 and V is TRBV4-2; no firm D call. CDR3 length: 17 residues. Germline lookup yields CDR1 LGHNA and CDR2 YNFKEQ. V shed 1 base and J shed 0 bases, with 15 bases lying between them. The CDR3 reads CASSQAPREGPNYGYTF. The CDR3 DNA is TGTGCCAGCAGCCAAGCCCCCCGGGAGGGCCCTAACTATGGCTACACCTTC.

The genes are TRBV6-5 and TRBJ2-7, with 9 bases that match TRBD1. CDR1 is MNHEY and CDR2 is SVGAGI in the germline V gene. Trimming at V came to 5 bases and at J to 9 bases, leaving 14 bases not matched to a gene. The CDR3 is 15 amino acids. The CDR3 DNA reads TGTGCCAGCAGTCCGGGGACAGGGAGGTTGAGTGGGCAGTACTTC. Translating it yields CASSPGTGRLSGQYF.

The chain uses TRBV4-1 and TRBJ2-3, with D possibly being TRBD2 (5 bases). The CDR3 has 16 amino acids. In germline, CDR1 is MGHRA, CDR2 YSYEKL. Trimming took 0 bases from V and 3 from J, leaving 13 bases between them. The CDR3 loop reads CASSQDEGNPTDTQYF. Written as DNA, the CDR3 is TGCGCCAGCAGCCAAGATGAGGGTAACCCAACAGATACGCAGTATTTT.

V is TRBV5-1 and J is TRBJ1-4, with a weak D call TRBD1 (5 bases). With 2 bases removed from V and 4 bases from J, the gap between germline ends came to 12 bases. CDR3 length: 15 amino acids. Per the germline V gene, CDR1 is SGHRS and CDR2 is YFSETQ. The CDR3 DNA sequence: TGCGCCAGCAGCTTAGTGCAGGGAGGTAATGAAAAACTGTTTTTT. Protein: CASSLVQGGNEKLFF.

The genes are TRBV2 and TRBJ2-3; D is possibly TRBD2 (5 bases). This CDR3 comprises 16 residues. V was clipped by 2 bases and J by 2 bases, with 14 bases between them. CDR1 and CDR2 (germline): SNHLY, FYNNEI. CDR3 protein: CASSETSGKFTDTQYF. The CDR3 coding sequence is TGTGCCAGCAGTGAAACCAGCGGCAAGTTCACAGATACGCAGTATTTT.

The rearrangement links TRBV7-9 to TRBJ1-4; D gene uncertain. V dropped 2 bases and J dropped 4 bases, with 14 bases sitting between them. Germline assignment: CDR1 SEHNR and CDR2 FQNEAQ (reference sequence). CDR3 length: 16 amino acids. This CDR3 reads CASSLSSQLLNEKLFF. The DNA for the CDR3 is TGTGCCAGCAGCTTAAGCTCCCAACTCCTTAATGAAAAACTGTTTTTT.

This chain uses TRBV5-6 with TRBJ2-7; TRBD1 might be the D (6 bases). The CDR3 length is 14 residues. V lost 7 bases to trimming and J lost 6 bases, with 20 bases between them. Looked up from germline, CDR1 is SGHDT and CDR2 is YYEEEE. The CDR3 bases are TGTGCCAGCGCGACCGGCGGCAGGGGTAGCGAGCAGTACTTC. Translation: CASATGGRGSEQYF.

This sequence joins TRBV28 and TRBJ1-3; 11 bases are a match to TRBD1. V lost 4 bases, J lost 2 bases, and 25 bases stayed unmatched. Germline values: CDR1 MDHEN, CDR2 SYDVKM. The CDR3 has 23 residues. The CDR3 spells CASSWGTIRRTGGARVAGNTIYF. DNA for the CDR3: TGTGCCAGCAGTTGGGGAACAATCCGAAGGACAGGGGGCGCGAGGGTGGCTGGAAACACCATATATTTT.

The chain links TRBV2 to TRBJ2-1; the match to TRBD2 covers 11 bases. The trim removed 4 bases at V and 1 base at J, leaving 3 bases unmatched. The length of the CDR3 is 16 residues. Looked up from germline, CDR1 is SNHLY and CDR2 is FYNNEI. This chain's CDR3 is CASSGLAGSSYNEQFF. The CDR3 region has the DNA TGTGCCAGCAGTGGACTAGCGGGGAGTTCCTACAATGAGCAGTTCTTC.

CDR3 loop: CASSPAAVSGNTIYF. The CDR3, as DNA: TGTGCCAGTAGCCCCGCGGCAGTCTCTGGAAACACCATATATTTT. The rearrangement uses TRBV19 and TRBJ1-3; D unclear. Germline V gives CDR1 LNHDA, CDR2 SQIVND (reference sequence). The CDR3 runs 15 residues. The ends were cut back, 6 bases at V and 0 bases at J, with 12 bases in the middle.

The chain employs TRBV28 and TRBJ1-2, with 7 bases matching TRBD1. CDR3 length equals 14 residues. The J segment lost 3 bases and the V segment lost 5 bases, leaving 6 bases of the junction unmatched. Germline CDR1 is MDHEN and CDR2 is SYDVKM. CDR3 coding DNA: TGTGCCAGCAGTCCATACACAGGGGACTATGGCTACACCTTC. Translation gives CASSPYTGDYGYTF.